Shown below are 30 T cell receptor beta chains from a single sample sequenced in a study of HIV-infected patients and healthy controls. The repertoire came from unfractionated whole blood and reflected all unsorted peripheral T cells. Reverse transcription used around 540 ng RNA and constant-region primers for alpha and beta. Separate chain-specific third strand synthesis with multiplexing indices produced the alpha and beta libraries. TCRdb itself ran the 5' RACE reads through MiXCR, one entry per CDR3 protein. This table has 10,000 to 15,000 distinct CDR3 sequences, about a tenth appearing once. Specimen: blood. The origin of the receptors is an adult in good health.

This clonotype was observed many times. V gene TRBV3-1 combines with J gene TRBJ2-1; TRBD1 matches at 8 bases. The germline V gene encodes CDR1 LGHDT and CDR2 YNNKEL (reference sequence). J was trimmed by 10 bases and V by 2 bases; bases with no gene match: 13. The CDR3 totals 16 residues. This chain's CDR3 is CASSQPLGRGLYEQFF. CDR3 DNA: TGTGCCAGCAGCCAACCATTAGGCAGGGGGCTTTACGAGCAGTTCTTC.

This clonotype has at least ten counts. This chain joins TRBV5-1 and TRBJ1-1, with D unclear. Germline values: CDR1 SGHRS, CDR2 YFSETQ. V was shortened by 5 bases and J by 0 bases, with 11 bases between the two germline ends. The CDR3 is 14 residues long. The CDR3 nucleotides read TGCGCCAGCAGACCCCCCGGGGTGAACACTGAAGCTTTCTTT. This encodes CASRPPGVNTEAFF.

This clonotype was picked up many times. This chain joins TRBV27 and TRBJ1-1, with D tentatively TRBD1 (5 bases). The CDR3 consists of 13 residues. Germline CDR1 is MNHEY and CDR2 is SMNVEV (reference sequence). The germline V and J ends were trimmed by 3 bases and 1 base, with 6 bases remaining between them. The CDR3 DNA reads as TGTGCCAGCAGTTTTAGGGGGAACACTGAAGCTTTCTTT. It codes for CASSFRGNTEAFF.

This clonotype was seen a few times. It is unclear where the CDR3 begins or ends on the DNA, so no DNA is shown, and the CDR3 is as TCRdb lists it. The chain links TRBV28 to TRBJ1-5; the table's D call TRBD1 went unverified against the DNA. Germline assignment: CDR1 MDHEN and CDR2 SYDVKM. Inclusive of both ends, the CDR3 amounts to 16 amino acids. CDR3 in amino acids: CASSSSGGPSNQPQHF.

This clonotype was found many times. The chain has TRBV5-1 and TRBJ1-3; D is possibly TRBD1 (6 bases). This CDR3 has 14 amino acids. Germline assignment: CDR1 SGHRS and CDR2 YFSETQ. For the CDR3, the DNA is TGCGACCCTCAGGGGCTGACCTCTGGAAACACCATATATTTT. The encoded protein is CDPQGLTSGNTIYF. Full variable domain (outside the CDR3, taken from reference TRBV5-1 and TRBJ1-3): KAGVTQTPRYLIKTRGQQVTLSCSPISGHRSVSWYQQTPGQGLQFLFEYFSETQRNKGNFPGRFSGRQFSNSRSEMNVSTLELGDSALYLCDPQGLTSGNTIYFGEGSWLTVV.

This clonotype came up a few times. This sequence joins TRBV19 and TRBJ1-5; D is possibly TRBD1 (6 bases). The germline gives CDR1 LNHDA, CDR2 SQIVND (reference sequence). The CDR3 extends over 15 amino acids. The ends were cut back, 9 bases at V and 10 bases at J, with 25 bases in the middle. In nucleotides, the CDR3 is TGTGCCAGCCTTAAGGGCAGGGGAGCCTGGGAACCCCAGCATTTT. It codes for CASLKGRGAWEPQHF. Looking up the rest from reference TRBV19 and TRBJ1-5 gives the full variable domain: DGGITQSPKYLFRKEGQNVTLSCEQNLNHDAMYWYRQDPGQGLRLIYYSQIVNDFQKGDIAEGYSVSREKKESFPLTVTSAQKNPTAFYLCASLKGRGAWEPQHFGDGTRLSIL.

This clonotype was observed once. The chain has TRBV6-5 and TRBJ2-5; D might be TRBD1 (5 bases). CDR1 is MNHEY and CDR2 is SVGAGI in the germline V gene. Trimming pared 2 bases from V and 1 base from J, leaving 5 bases between. This CDR3 spans 13 amino acids. CDR3 DNA sequence: TGTGCCAGCAGTTACGACAGCCAAGAGACCCAGTACTTC. This gives the protein CASSYDSQETQYF.

In this sample, this clonotype is medium-sized. The V call is TRBV7-9, the J call TRBJ2-6; TRBD1 might be the D (5 bases). Germline V lookup: CDR1 SEHNR, CDR2 FQNEAQ (reference sequence). The V end lost 2 bases, the J end lost 4 bases, and 15 bases lay between the germline ends. The CDR3 spans 17 residues. This CDR3 reads CASSLFGQGSGANVLTF. In DNA form, the CDR3 reads TGTGCCAGCAGCTTATTTGGGCAGGGTTCAGGGGCCAACGTCCTGACTTTC.

This clonotype has a handful of counts. The V and J genes are TRBV5-4 and TRBJ2-7; D ambiguous. Per germline, CDR1 SGHNT and CDR2 YYREEE (reference sequence). The CDR3 contains 12 residues. Trimming removed 1 base from V and 6 bases from J, with 8 bases in between. The DNA for the CDR3 is TGTGCCAGCAGCTTGCAAGATCTCGAGCAGTACTTC. It specifies CASSLQDLEQYF. Complete variable domain (other parts from reference TRBV5-4 and TRBJ2-7): ETGVTQSPTHLIKTRGQQVTLRCSSQSGHNTVSWYQQALGQGPQFIFQYYREEENGRGNFPPRFSGLQFPNYSSELNVNALELDDSALYLCASSLQDLEQYFGPGTRLTVT.

This clonotype was counted at least ten times. The chain carries TRBV18 and TRBJ1-1, with 7 bases aligning to TRBD1. Trimming removed 4 bases from V and 5 bases from J; junction bases left unmatched: 7. CDR1 and CDR2 (germline): KGHSH, LQKENI. The CDR3 runs 14 residues. The CDR3 loop reads CASSRQGQGTEAFF. The CDR3 region has the DNA TGTGCCAGCTCACGACAGGGCCAGGGAACTGAAGCTTTCTTT. Full variable domain (remainder filled in from reference TRBV18 and TRBJ1-1): NAGVMQNPRHLVRRRGQEARLRCSPMKGHSHVYWYRQLPEEGLKFMVYLQKENIIDESGMPKERFSAEFPKEGPSILRIQQVVRGDSAAYFCASSRQGQGTEAFFGQGTRLTVV.

In its sample, this clonotype is medium-sized (0.01 to 0.1%). The gene calls are TRBV19 and TRBJ1-2; D remains ambiguous. V was pared by 6 bases and J by 7 bases, with 12 bases between. There are 12 residues in the CDR3. CDR1 and CDR2 (germline): LNHDA, SQIVND (reference sequence). CDR3 sequence reads: CASSPGISGYTF. CDR3 DNA: TGTGCCAGTAGCCCCGGTATAAGTGGCTACACCTTC.

This clonotype is medium-sized by share. The chain employs TRBV3-1 and TRBJ2-1; 12 bases fit TRBD2. The CDR3 covers 16 residues. Germline CDR1 is LGHDT and CDR2 is YNNKEL (reference sequence). V gave up 2 bases and J gave up 8 bases; unmatched junction bases: 7. The CDR3 sequence: CASSQQTSGRGDEQFF. As DNA, the CDR3 is TGTGCCAGCAGCCAACAGACTAGCGGGAGAGGCGATGAGCAGTTCTTC.

This clonotype was recorded a few times. The chain uses TRBV20-1 and TRBJ1-6; D gene uncertain. This CDR3 is built from 13 residues. Germline V lookup: CDR1 DFQATT, CDR2 SNEGSKA (reference sequence). V lost 1 base to trimming and J lost 13 bases, with 14 bases between them. The CDR3 loop reads CSARGGGVQPLHF. The CDR3 nucleotides are TGCAGTGCTAGAGGAGGCGGCGTCCAGCCCCTCCACTTT.

J is TRBJ2-1 and V is TRBV3-1; TRBD2 matches 14 bases. The CDR3 is 18 amino acids. Per germline, CDR1 LGHDT and CDR2 YNNKEL (reference sequence). V was clipped by 1 base and J by 8 bases; unmatched bases: 10. The CDR3 here is CASSQGAGLAGVGDEQFF. The CDR3 nucleotides are TGTGCCAGCAGCCAAGGGGCGGGACTAGCGGGAGTTGGGGATGAGCAGTTCTTC.

This clonotype was detected many times. This sequence joins TRBV7-2 and TRBJ1-5; 11 bases map to TRBD1. Looked up from germline, CDR1 is SGHTA and CDR2 is FQGNSA. J gave up 11 bases and V 5 bases, and 8 bases lay outside the gene matches. The CDR3 has 14 residues. The CDR3 sequence: CASSPDRGREAQHF. The CDR3 coding sequence is TGTGCCAGCAGCCCGGACAGGGGGCGAGAGGCCCAGCATTTT.

Many counts were recorded for this clonotype. V usage is TRBV6-6 and J usage is TRBJ2-1, with TRBD2 matching 7 bases. Losses at the gene ends were 5 bases for V and 3 bases for J; bases not matched to a gene: 4. CDR1 MNHNY and CDR2 SVGAGI come from the germline V gene (reference sequence). The CDR3 runs to 14 residues. Written as DNA, the CDR3 is TGTGCCAGCAGTCCCCGGGACTACTACAATGAGCAGTTCTTC. Protein: CASSPRDYYNEQFF.

This clonotype was counted ten times or more. CDR3 residues: CASSAGTATQPQHF. The CDR3, as DNA: TGCGCCAGCAGTGCGGGGACAGCAACTCAGCCCCAGCATTTT. This chain connects TRBV10-1 to TRBJ1-5; 7 bases match TRBD1. The CDR3 has 14 residues. Germline loops: CDR1 WNHNN, CDR2 SYGVQD (reference sequence). Losses at the gene ends were 4 bases for V and 6 bases for J; bases not matched to a gene: 6.

By frequency in the sample, this clonotype is medium-sized. The J gene is TRBJ2-3, the V gene TRBV12-3 or TRBV12-4; tentative D call: TRBD1 (5 bases). V was trimmed by 5 bases and J by 4 bases, leaving 13 bases between them. The CDR3 sequence is 14 residues long. The CDR3 reads CASSVGAGADTQYF. In DNA form, the CDR3 reads TGTGCCAGCAGTGTTGGGGCCGGAGCAGATACGCAGTATTTT.

This clonotype was observed at least ten times. The rearrangement links TRBV19 to TRBJ1-5, with D unclear. The CDR3 is 13 residues long. Between the trimmed V and J ends, which lost 6 bases and 0 bases, there was a span of 6 bases. The germline V gene encodes CDR1 LNHDA and CDR2 SQIVND (reference sequence). The CDR3 sequence: CASRDYSNQPQHF. The DNA of the CDR3 is TGTGCCAGTAGGGACTATAGCAATCAGCCCCAGCATTTT.

This chain connects TRBV11-2 to TRBJ2-5, with TRBD2 identical over 7 bases. CDR1 SGHAT and CDR2 FQNNGV come from the germline V gene. V gave up 3 bases and J gave up 2 bases; unmatched junction bases: 18. The CDR3 spans 19 residues. The CDR3 nucleotides read TGTGCCAGCAGCTTTGCGATCCCGGCGGGAGACGGGAAGCAAGAGACCCAGTACTTC. As protein: CASSFAIPAGDGKQETQYF.

This clonotype is medium-sized within its sample. This chain uses TRBV3-1 with TRBJ2-1; 9 nucleotides align to TRBD2. This CDR3 contains 16 residues. CDR1 is LGHDT, CDR2 YNNKEL, per germline (reference sequence). The V and J ends lost 6 bases and 8 bases, in that order; junction bases with no gene match: 14. CDR3 protein: CASSPLRGRARDEQFF. The CDR3 DNA is TGTGCCAGCAGTCCTCTTCGCGGGAGGGCCAGAGATGAGCAGTTCTTC.

The table lists this clonotype with a few counts. The chain uses TRBV7-2 and TRBJ1-1, with D unresolved. The CDR3 is 13 amino acids. V was trimmed by 5 bases and J by 2 bases, leaving 9 bases between them. Per germline, CDR1 SGHTA and CDR2 FQGNSA. In nucleotides, the CDR3 is TGTGCCAGCAGCCCATGGATTAACACTGAAGCTTTCTTT. Protein: CASSPWINTEAFF. The complete variable domain, with remaining parts taken from reference TRBV7-2 and TRBJ1-1, reads GAGVSQSPSNKVTEKGKDVELRCDPISGHTALYWYRQSLGQGLEFLIYFQGNSAPDKSGLPSDRFSAERTGGSVSTLTIQRTQQEDSAVYLCASSPWINTEAFFGQGTRLTVV.

This clonotype is deemed medium-sized. This chain uses TRBV6-1 with TRBJ2-3; D is undetermined. V was clipped by 9 bases and J by 3 bases, with 16 bases between them. CDR1 is MNHNS and CDR2 is SASEGT in the germline V gene. The CDR3 totals 14 residues. The CDR3 nucleotides are TGTGCCAGTATTGCGAGAGGCGGAACAGATACGCAGTATTTT. Translation gives CASIARGGTDTQYF.

This clonotype was recorded at least ten times. The chain is built from TRBV5-1 and TRBJ2-1; 13 nucleotides match TRBD2. Germline assignment: CDR1 SGHRS and CDR2 YFSETQ. CDR3 length: 19 amino acids. V shed 0 bases, J shed 0 bases, and the junction held 6 bases outside the gene matches. CDR3 nucleotides: TGCGCCAGCAGCTTGGACTACACTAGCGGGAGGGCCTCCTACAATGAGCAGTTCTTC. As protein: CASSLDYTSGRASYNEQFF.

CDR3 sequence (DNA): TGTGCCATCAGTGACTCGTTGATAACGGAGACCCAGTACTTC. Residues: CAISDSLITETQYF. This chain joins TRBV10-3 and TRBJ2-5, with D unresolved. The CDR3 is 14 residues long. CDR1 and CDR2 (germline): ENHRY, SYGVKD. V was clipped by 3 bases and J by 5 bases, with 13 bases between them.

The chain combines TRBV5-1 with TRBJ2-4, with D possibly being TRBD2 (6 bases). Germline values: CDR1 SGHRS, CDR2 YFSETQ. Trimming took 1 base from V and 1 from J, leaving 12 bases between them. The CDR3 length is 16 residues. CDR3 residues: CASSLLGAGAKNIQYF. In nucleotides, the CDR3 is TGCGCCAGCAGCTTGTTGGGCGCGGGGGCCAAAAACATTCAGTACTTC.

The table lists this clonotype with a few counts. This chain uses TRBV20-1 with TRBJ2-4; tentatively, D is TRBD2 (6 bases). The CDR3 loop spans 13 amino acids. Germline V lookup: CDR1 DFQATT, CDR2 SNEGSKA (reference sequence). Trimming pared 6 bases from V and 8 bases from J, leaving 17 bases between. The CDR3 loop is CSATRRGADIQYF. The CDR3 bases are TGCAGTGCAACTCGGCGGGGTGCGGACATTCAGTACTTC.

This clonotype is judged medium-sized. The J gene is TRBJ1-1, the V gene TRBV7-8; TRBD1 matches at 7 bases. V was clipped by 4 bases and J by 1 base; unmatched bases: 6. Germline CDR1 is SGHVS and CDR2 is FQNEAQ. CDR3 length: 15 amino acids. CDR3 sequence (DNA): TGTGCCAGCAGCTATCTGACAGGGACGAACACTGAAGCTTTCTTT. It translates to CASSYLTGTNTEAFF.

This clonotype was observed at least ten times. The CDR3 bases are TGTGCCAGCAGCTCCGGGGCTAGCGGGAAGGATGAGCAGTTCTTC. As protein: CASSSGASGKDEQFF. The chain has TRBV7-9 and TRBJ2-1, with 9 bases identical to TRBD2. The CDR3 loop spans 15 amino acids. V was clipped by 4 bases and J by 8 bases; unmatched bases: 9. CDR1 and CDR2 (germline): SEHNR, FQNEAQ (reference sequence). Filled out from reference TRBV7-9 and TRBJ2-1, the complete variable domain reads DTGVSQNPRHKITKRGQNVTFRCDPISEHNRLYWYRQTLGQGPEFLTYFQNEAQLEKSRLLSDRFSAERPKGSFSTLEIQRTEQGDSAMYLCASSSGASGKDEQFFGPGTRLTVL.

By share, this clonotype ranks as medium-sized. The rearrangement links TRBV20-1 to TRBJ2-1, with D possibly being TRBD1 or TRBD2 (5 bases each). The CDR3 contains 12 residues. The V gene's germline CDR1 is DFQATT and CDR2 SNEGSKA (reference sequence). The germline V and J ends were trimmed by 3 bases and 10 bases, with 13 bases remaining between them. The DNA of the CDR3 is TGCAGTGCTAGTTGGGCAGGGAGAGAGCAGTTCTTC. The encoded protein is CSASWAGREQFF.